This TCR beta chain was recorded in a study of blood T cells in healthy people across ages. General observations from the study: Diversity figures based on one million T cells were deemed too low.

The CDR3 has 12 residues. Germline-derived CDR1 and CDR2 are ENHRY and SYGVKD. Next came a second PCR, run for about 7 to 12 cycles, which used a sample-barcoded 5' primer along with a J-beta primer mix. TCRdb re-derived calls from the 5' RACE reads in MiXCR, one entry per CDR3 protein. The repertoire holds about 680,000 distinct CDR3 sequences, approximately 50% seen once, with roughly 34% in the top ten. A word on this clonotype: As yet, its antigen is unknown. The junction shows a germline mismatch at one end, possibly a read error.

The receptor was isolated from a woman aged 55-70 years in good health. The source material was blood. The chain is built from TRBV10-3 and TRBJ2-4, with D perhaps matching TRBD1 (5 bases). The last part of the DNA fits TRBJ2-7 better; the J call may be wrong. This CDR3 is CAVRDDSYEQYF. The CDR3 coding sequence is TGTGCCGTCAGAGACGACAGTTACGAGCAGTACTTC.